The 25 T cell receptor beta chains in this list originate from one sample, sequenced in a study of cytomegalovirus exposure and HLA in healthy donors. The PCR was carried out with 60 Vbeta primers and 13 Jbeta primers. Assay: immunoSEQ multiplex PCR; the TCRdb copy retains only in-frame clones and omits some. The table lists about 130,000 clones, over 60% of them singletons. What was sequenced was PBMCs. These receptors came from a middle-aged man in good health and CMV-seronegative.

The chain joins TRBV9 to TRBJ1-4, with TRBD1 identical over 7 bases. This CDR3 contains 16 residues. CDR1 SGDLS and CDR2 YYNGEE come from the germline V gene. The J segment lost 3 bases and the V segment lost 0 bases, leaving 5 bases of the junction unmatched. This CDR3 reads CASSVAATGANEKLFF. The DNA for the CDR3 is TGTGCCAGCAGCGTAGCGGCAACAGGGGCTAATGAAAAACTGTTTTTT.

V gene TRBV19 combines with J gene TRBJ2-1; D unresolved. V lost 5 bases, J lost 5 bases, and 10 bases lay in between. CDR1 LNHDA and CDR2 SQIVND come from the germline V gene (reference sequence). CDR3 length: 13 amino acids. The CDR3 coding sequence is TGTGCCAGTAGTGACCGGGTCCACAATGAGCAGTTCTTC. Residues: CASSDRVHNEQFF.

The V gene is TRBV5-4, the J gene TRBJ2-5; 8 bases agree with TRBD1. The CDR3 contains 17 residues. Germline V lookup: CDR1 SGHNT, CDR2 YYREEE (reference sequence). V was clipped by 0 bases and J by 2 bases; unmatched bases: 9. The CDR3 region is CASSLGFRGLWQETQYF. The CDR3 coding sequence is TGTGCCAGCAGCTTGGGTTTCAGGGGGCTTTGGCAAGAGACCCAGTACTTC.

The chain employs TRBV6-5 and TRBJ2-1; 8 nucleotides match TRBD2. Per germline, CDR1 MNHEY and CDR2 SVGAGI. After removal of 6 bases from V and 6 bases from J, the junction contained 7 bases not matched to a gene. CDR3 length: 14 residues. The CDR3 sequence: CASREYGGGNEQFF. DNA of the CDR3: TGTGCCAGCAGGGAGTACGGGGGGGGCAATGAGCAGTTCTTC.

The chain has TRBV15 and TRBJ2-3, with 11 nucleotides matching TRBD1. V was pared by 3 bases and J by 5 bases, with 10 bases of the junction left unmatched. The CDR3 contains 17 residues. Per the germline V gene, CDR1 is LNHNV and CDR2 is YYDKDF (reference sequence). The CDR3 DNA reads TGTGCCACCAGCAGCGACAGTGCGGGACAGGGGGTAGATACGCAGTATTTT. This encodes CATSSDSAGQGVDTQYF.

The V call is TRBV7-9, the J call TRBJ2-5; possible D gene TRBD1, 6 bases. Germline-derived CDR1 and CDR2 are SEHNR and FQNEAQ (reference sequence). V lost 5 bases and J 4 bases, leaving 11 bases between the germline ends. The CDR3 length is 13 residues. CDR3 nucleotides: TGTGCCAGCAGCAAACAGGGTGGAGAGACCCAGTACTTC. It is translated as CASSKQGGETQYF.

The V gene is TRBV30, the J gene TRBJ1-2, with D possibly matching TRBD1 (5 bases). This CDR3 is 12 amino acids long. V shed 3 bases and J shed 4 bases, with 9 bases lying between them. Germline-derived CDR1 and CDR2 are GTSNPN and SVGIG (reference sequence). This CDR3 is CAWSLTGYGYTF. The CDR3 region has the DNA TGTGCCTGGAGCCTTACAGGCTATGGCTACACCTTC.

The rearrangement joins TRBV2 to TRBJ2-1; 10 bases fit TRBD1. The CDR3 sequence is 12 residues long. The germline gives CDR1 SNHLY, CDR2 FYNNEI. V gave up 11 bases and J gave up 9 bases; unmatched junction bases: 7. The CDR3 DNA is TGTGCCGGGGACAGGGGCGCAAGTGAGCAGTTCTTC. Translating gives CAGDRGASEQFF. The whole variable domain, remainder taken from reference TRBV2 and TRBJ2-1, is EPEVTQTPSHQVTQMGQEVILRCVPISNHLYFYWYRQILGQKVEFLVSFYNNEISEKSEIFDDQFSVERPDGSNFTLKIRSTKLEDSAMYFCAGDRGASEQFFGPGTRLTVL.

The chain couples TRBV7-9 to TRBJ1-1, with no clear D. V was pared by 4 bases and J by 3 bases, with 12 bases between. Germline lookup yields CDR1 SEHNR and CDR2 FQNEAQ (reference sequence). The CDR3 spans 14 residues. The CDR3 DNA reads TGTGCCAGCAGCTCCCTAACCGGAGACACTGAAGCTTTCTTT. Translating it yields CASSSLTGDTEAFF.

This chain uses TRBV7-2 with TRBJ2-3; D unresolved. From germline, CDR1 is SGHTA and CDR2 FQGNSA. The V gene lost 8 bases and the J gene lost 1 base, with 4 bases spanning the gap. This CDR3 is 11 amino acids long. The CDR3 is CASRGTDTQYF. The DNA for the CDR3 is TGTGCCAGCCGGGGCACAGATACGCAGTATTTT.

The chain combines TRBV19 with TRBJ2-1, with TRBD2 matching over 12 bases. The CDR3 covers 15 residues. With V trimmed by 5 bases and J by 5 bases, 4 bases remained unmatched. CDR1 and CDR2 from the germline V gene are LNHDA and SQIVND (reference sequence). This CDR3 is CASSSRTSGNNEQFF. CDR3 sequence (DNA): TGTGCCAGTAGTTCGCGGACTAGCGGGAACAATGAGCAGTTCTTC.

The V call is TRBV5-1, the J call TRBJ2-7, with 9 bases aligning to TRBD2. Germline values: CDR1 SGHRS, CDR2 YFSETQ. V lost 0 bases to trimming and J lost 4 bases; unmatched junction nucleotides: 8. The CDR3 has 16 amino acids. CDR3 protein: CASSLVGGRAGYEQYF. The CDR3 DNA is TGCGCCAGCAGCTTGGTGGGCGGGAGGGCCGGATACGAGCAGTACTTC. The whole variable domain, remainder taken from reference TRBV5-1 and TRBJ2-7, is KAGVTQTPRYLIKTRGQQVTLSCSPISGHRSVSWYQQTPGQGLQFLFEYFSETQRNKGNFPGRFSGRQFSNSRSEMNVSTLELGDSALYLCASSLVGGRAGYEQYFGPGTRLTVT.

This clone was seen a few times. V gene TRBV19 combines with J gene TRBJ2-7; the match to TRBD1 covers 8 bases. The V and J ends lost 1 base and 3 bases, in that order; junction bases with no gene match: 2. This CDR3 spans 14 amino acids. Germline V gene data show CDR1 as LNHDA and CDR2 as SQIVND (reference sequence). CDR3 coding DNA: TGTGCCAGTAGTATAGGGACAGGGAACTACGAGCAGTACTTC. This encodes CASSIGTGNYEQYF.

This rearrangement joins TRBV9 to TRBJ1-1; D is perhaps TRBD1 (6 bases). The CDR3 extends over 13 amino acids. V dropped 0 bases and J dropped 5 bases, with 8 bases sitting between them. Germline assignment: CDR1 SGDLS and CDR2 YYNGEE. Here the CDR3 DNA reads TGTGCCAGCAGCGTAGAGGGGGGGACTGAAGCTTTCTTT. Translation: CASSVEGGTEAFF.

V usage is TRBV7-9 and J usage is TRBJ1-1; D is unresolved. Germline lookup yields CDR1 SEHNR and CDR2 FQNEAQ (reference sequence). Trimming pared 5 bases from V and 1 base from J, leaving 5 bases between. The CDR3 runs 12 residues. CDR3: CASSAENTEAFF. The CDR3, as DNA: TGTGCCAGCAGCGCAGAGAACACTGAAGCTTTCTTT.

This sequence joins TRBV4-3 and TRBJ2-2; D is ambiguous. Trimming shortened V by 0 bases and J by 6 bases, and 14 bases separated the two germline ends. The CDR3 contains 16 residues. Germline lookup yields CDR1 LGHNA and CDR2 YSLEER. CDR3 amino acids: CASSQDRGWVAGELFF. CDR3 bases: TGCGCCAGCAGCCAAGATCGCGGATGGGTGGCCGGGGAGCTGTTTTTT.

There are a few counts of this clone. The CDR3 here is CASSLVSRSNYGYTF. The CDR3 nucleotides are TGTGCCAGCAGCTTGGTGTCGAGATCTAACTATGGCTACACCTTC. The chain uses TRBV7-9 and TRBJ1-2; D unclear. The CDR3 contains 15 residues. V was pared by 3 bases and J by 0 bases, with 11 bases between. Germline V gene lookup returns CDR1 SEHNR and CDR2 FQNEAQ (reference sequence).

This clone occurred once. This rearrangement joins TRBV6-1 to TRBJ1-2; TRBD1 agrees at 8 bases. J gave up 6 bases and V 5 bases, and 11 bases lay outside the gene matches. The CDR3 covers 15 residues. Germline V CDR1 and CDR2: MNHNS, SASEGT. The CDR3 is CASSTQGANADGYTF. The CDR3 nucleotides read TGTGCCAGCAGTACTCAGGGGGCGAATGCGGATGGCTACACCTTC.

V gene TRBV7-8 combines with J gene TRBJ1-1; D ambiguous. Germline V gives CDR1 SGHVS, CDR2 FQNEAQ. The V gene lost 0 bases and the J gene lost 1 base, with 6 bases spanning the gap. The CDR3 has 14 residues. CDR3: CASSLALRNTEAFF. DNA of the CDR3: TGTGCCAGCAGCTTAGCTCTCAGGAACACTGAAGCTTTCTTT. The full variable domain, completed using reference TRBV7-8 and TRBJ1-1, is GAGVSQSPRYKVAKRGQDVALRCDPISGHVSLFWYQQALGQGPEFLTYFQNEAQLDKSGLPSDRFFAERPEGSVSTLKIQRTQQEDSAVYLCASSLALRNTEAFFGQGTRLTVV.

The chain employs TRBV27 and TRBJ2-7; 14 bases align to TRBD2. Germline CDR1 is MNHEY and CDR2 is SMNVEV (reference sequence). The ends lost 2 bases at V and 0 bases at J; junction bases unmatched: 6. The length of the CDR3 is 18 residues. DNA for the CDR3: TGTGCCAGCAGTTTAGGGACTAGCGGGGGATTGAGCTCCTACGAGCAGTACTTC. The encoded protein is CASSLGTSGGLSSYEQYF.

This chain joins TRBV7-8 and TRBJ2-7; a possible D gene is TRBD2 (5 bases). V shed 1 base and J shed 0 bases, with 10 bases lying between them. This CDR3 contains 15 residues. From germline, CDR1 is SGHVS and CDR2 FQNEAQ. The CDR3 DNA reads TGTGCCAGCAGCTTAGTACCTAGCCGCTCCTACGAGCAGTACTTC. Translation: CASSLVPSRSYEQYF.

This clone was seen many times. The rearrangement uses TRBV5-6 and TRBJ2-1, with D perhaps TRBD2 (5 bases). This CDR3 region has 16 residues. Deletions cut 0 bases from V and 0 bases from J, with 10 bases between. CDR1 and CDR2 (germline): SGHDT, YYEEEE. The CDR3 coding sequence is TGTGCCAGCAGCTTGGCCTCGGGATTCTCCTACAATGAGCAGTTCTTC. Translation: CASSLASGFSYNEQFF.

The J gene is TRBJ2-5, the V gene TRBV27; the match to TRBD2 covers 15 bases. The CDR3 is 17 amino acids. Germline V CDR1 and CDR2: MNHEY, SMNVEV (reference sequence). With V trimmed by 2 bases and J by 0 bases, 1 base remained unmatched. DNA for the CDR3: TGTGCCAGCAGTTTAGGACTAGCGGGAGGGAACCAAGAGACCCAGTACTTC. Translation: CASSLGLAGGNQETQYF.

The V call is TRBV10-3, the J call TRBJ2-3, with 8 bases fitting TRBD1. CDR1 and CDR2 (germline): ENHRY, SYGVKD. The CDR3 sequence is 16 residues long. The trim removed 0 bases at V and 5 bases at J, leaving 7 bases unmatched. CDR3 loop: CAISESTFGQGDTQYF. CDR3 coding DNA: TGTGCCATCAGTGAGTCCACCTTCGGACAGGGAGATACGCAGTATTTT.

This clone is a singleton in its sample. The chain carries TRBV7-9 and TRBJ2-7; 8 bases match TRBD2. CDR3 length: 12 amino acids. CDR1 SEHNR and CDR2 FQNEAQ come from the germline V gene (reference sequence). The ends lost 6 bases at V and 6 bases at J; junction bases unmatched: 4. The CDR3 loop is CASRPGLGEQYF. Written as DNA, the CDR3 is TGTGCCAGCAGGCCGGGACTAGGCGAGCAGTACTTC.